Each of the 15 T cell receptor beta chains below was sequenced from the same sample in a study of shared clonotypes between healthy human individuals. Libraries were prepared by immunoSEQ multiplex PCR; TCRdb keeps only in-frame clonotypes and omits some of them. The sample has about 680,000 clones; just over 90% are singletons. CD8 cells regarded as naive lacked CD45RO, were positively chosen for CCR7, and omitted terminally differentiated effector memory CD45RA+ cells. The sequencing input was naive CD8+ T cells sorted from blood. The receptors were sampled from a man younger than 40 in good health.

V and J are TRBV5-1 and TRBJ1-1; 7 nucleotides align to TRBD1. From germline, CDR1 is SGHRS and CDR2 YFSETQ. After removal of 1 base from V and 4 bases from J, the junction contained 7 bases not matched to a gene. This CDR3 has 15 residues. CDR3 bases: TGCGCCAGCAGCTTGTGGGACAGCGTAGGCACTGAAGCTTTCTTT. As protein: CASSLWDSVGTEAFF.

The chain employs TRBV28 and TRBJ2-1; TRBD2 matches at 8 bases. The CDR3 covers 14 residues. The V gene end was trimmed by 5 bases and the J gene end by 10 bases; junction bases not matched to a gene: 10. CDR1 MDHEN and CDR2 SYDVKM come from the germline V gene. The CDR3 DNA reads TGTGCCAGCAGTCCCATTAGCGGGACGTTAGAGCAGTTCTTC. This encodes CASSPISGTLEQFF.

CDR3: CASSQDQGQGGYEQYF. The CDR3 bases are TGCGCCAGCAGCCAAGATCAAGGACAGGGGGGCTACGAGCAGTACTTC. The chain has TRBV4-1 and TRBJ2-7; 10 bases map to TRBD1. Germline CDR1 is MGHRA and CDR2 is YSYEKL. The CDR3 contains 16 residues. J lost 3 bases, V lost 0 bases, and 5 bases had no gene match.

As regards this clone: The same CDR3 is also encoded by other DNA sequences in this sample. The chain links TRBV5-6 to TRBJ2-7, with a weak D call TRBD2 (6 bases). CDR3 size: 14 residues. Trimming shortened V by 0 bases and J by 2 bases, and 9 bases separated the two germline ends. CDR1 and CDR2 (germline): SGHDT, YYEEEE. CDR3 DNA: TGTGCCAGCAGCTTGGGGCTAGCGACCTACGAGCAGTACTTC. Residues: CASSLGLATYEQYF. Full variable domain (outside the CDR3, taken from reference TRBV5-6 and TRBJ2-7): DAGVTQSPTHLIKTRGQQVTLRCSPKSGHDTVSWYQQALGQGPQFIFQYYEEEERQRGNFPDRFSGHQFPNYSSELNVNALLLGDSALYLCASSLGLATYEQYFGPGTRLTVT.

V and J are TRBV28 and TRBJ1-5; the D is unclear. This CDR3 contains 14 residues. V was pared by 3 bases and J by 4 bases, with 10 bases between. CDR1 is MDHEN, CDR2 SYDVKM, per germline. The CDR3 spells CASSFGQTNQPQHF. The CDR3 DNA reads TGTGCCAGCAGTTTTGGGCAGACTAATCAGCCCCAGCATTTT.

This clone was detected only once. The chain is built from TRBV29-1 and TRBJ2-4; D ambiguous. V was clipped by 4 bases and J by 6 bases, with 16 bases between them. CDR3 length: 14 amino acids. Germline V gene sequence: CDR1 SQVTM, CDR2 ANQGSEA. In nucleotides, the CDR3 is TGCAGCGTTGTCTCAGGCCTACCAGGAAACATTCAGTACTTC. This translates into CSVVSGLPGNIQYF.

The CDR3 coding sequence is TGTGCCAGCAGCCTACAGGGGGGTCCGGAGACCCAGTACTTC. Amino acids: CASSLQGGPETQYF. This chain joins TRBV7-6 and TRBJ2-5; TRBD1 matches 8 bases. The length of the CDR3 is 14 residues. The germline V gene has CDR1 SGHVS and CDR2 FNYEAQ. The V segment lost 5 bases and the J segment 5 bases; nucleotides outside the gene matches: 7.

The V call is TRBV4-1, the J call TRBJ2-5; 8 bases are a match to TRBD1. V was pared by 3 bases and J by 5 bases, with 8 bases of the junction left unmatched. In germline, CDR1 is MGHRA, CDR2 YSYEKL. The CDR3 contains 15 residues. For the CDR3, the DNA is TGCGCCAGCAGCCAGGGGGACAGGCCTGTGGAGACCCAGTACTTC. This codes for CASSQGDRPVETQYF.

The genes are TRBV5-1 and TRBJ2-5, with a tentative D call TRBD1 (6 bases). Trimming shortened V by 3 bases and J by 10 bases, and 10 bases separated the two germline ends. CDR1 is SGHRS, CDR2 YFSETQ, per germline. The CDR3 is 11 residues long. Written as DNA, the CDR3 is TGCGCCAGCAGCTCCAGGGGTGGCCAGTACTTC. This encodes CASSSRGGQYF.

This chain uses TRBV27 with TRBJ1-1; D is undetermined. V lost 2 bases, J lost 3 bases, and 7 bases lay in between. Germline CDR1 and CDR2: MNHEY and SMNVEV (reference sequence). CDR3 length equals 13 residues. The CDR3 DNA follows: TGTGCCAGCAGTTTAAAAGGGTACACTGAAGCTTTCTTT. Translation gives CASSLKGYTEAFF.

This clone was seen once. V is TRBV5-4 and J is TRBJ2-1, with 7 bases lining up with TRBD1. Germline V gene sequence: CDR1 SGHNT, CDR2 YYREEE (reference sequence). This CDR3 is built from 14 residues. With V trimmed by 0 bases and J by 5 bases, 2 bases remained unmatched. As DNA, the CDR3 is TGTGCCAGCAGCTTGGACAGGGGAAACAATGAGCAGTTCTTC. Protein sequence: CASSLDRGNNEQFF.

The chain has TRBV18 and TRBJ2-1; possible D gene TRBD2, 6 bases. Looked up from germline, CDR1 is KGHSH and CDR2 is LQKENI. V was cut by 2 bases and J by 8 bases, with 16 bases left in between. This CDR3 has 15 amino acids. The CDR3 here is CASSPELALGDEQFF. Here the CDR3 DNA reads TGTGCCAGCTCACCAGAACTAGCCCTAGGCGATGAGCAGTTCTTC.

The chain uses TRBV12-5 and TRBJ2-3; possibly TRBD1 or TRBD2 for D (5 bases each). The germline CDR1 and CDR2 sequences are LGHNT and FRNRAP. The V and J ends lost 5 bases and 1 base respectively, with 19 bases between them. The CDR3 is 17 amino acids. CDR3 coding DNA: TGTGCTAGTGGTCCTCCGGGACCGGTGGGAGGCACAGATACGCAGTATTTT. It encodes CASGPPGPVGGTDTQYF.

The chain is built from TRBV29-1 and TRBJ2-7; D is possibly TRBD1 (6 bases). The germline CDR1 and CDR2 sequences are SQVTM and ANQGSEA. This CDR3 comprises 13 residues. V lost 2 bases and J 2 bases, leaving 10 bases between the germline ends. CDR3 nucleotide sequence: TGCAGCGTTGAAAGGGACATCCCCTACGAGCAGTACTTC. Amino acid sequence: CSVERDIPYEQYF.

The DNA of the CDR3 is TGTGCCAGCAGTTCGCACAGGGGGCGCAACACTGAAGCTTTCTTT. It is translated as CASSSHRGRNTEAFF. V usage is TRBV27 and J usage is TRBJ1-1; 9 bases line up with TRBD1. Germline V gives CDR1 MNHEY, CDR2 SMNVEV (reference sequence). The V gene end was trimmed by 4 bases and the J gene end by 2 bases; junction bases not matched to a gene: 5. This CDR3 is built from 15 residues.